The sequence of this TCR beta chain was determined in a study of regulatory T cells in long-lasting Graves disease. This clonotype was detected once. Germline is not matched at one junction end, which may reflect a read error. The time point here: newly diagnosed GD, antithyroid drugs for less than 3 months. Extracted RNA from PBMCs served as the source of the TCR library. Per germline, CDR1 SGHRS and CDR2 YFSETQ. The CDR3 sequence is 13 residues long. Both iRepertoire HTBI primers and Arm-PCR of CDR3 regions were used to build the TCR beta libraries. TCRdb re-derived calls from the multiplex PCR reads in MiXCR, one entry per CDR3 protein. The repertoire holds about 530,000 distinct CDR3 sequences, with 15% to 20% as singletons. The same specimen was also included in a second study, on T cells in Graves' hyperthyroidism and ophthalmopathy.

The source material was peripheral blood mononuclear cells (PBMCs), sampled at new diagnosis, from a patient treated with antithyroid drugs. This receptor was taken from a middle-aged woman with Graves disease. The genes are TRBV5-1 and TRBJ1-2; D possibly corresponds to TRBD1 (5 bases). DNA of the CDR3: TGCGCCGGCAGCGTAAACATCAGGGATGGCTACACCTTC. This gives the protein CAGSVNIRDGYTF.